This T cell receptor beta chain was obtained from a study of blood T cell repertoires in COVID-19. Background on the study: COVID-19 samples collected from the United States, Italy and Spain covered acute and convalescent phases. PBMCs, B-cell-depleted T cells, or T cells provided the cDNA or gDNA that made up the material.

Cohort 3 recovered donors had two negative PCRs, clearance, or symptom resolution. In the authors' workflow: Scientists estimated how many nucleated cells there were by amplifying reference gene primers. The table came from immunoSEQ multiplex PCR; TCRdb's copy has only in-frame clones and leaves some out. Clonal size and the V and J genes are those of that table, whereas D and trimming came from the DNA. The repertoire includes about 160,000 clones, approximately 84% of them detected once, and 7% sits in the top ten. V lost 6 bases, J lost 6 bases, and 5 bases stayed unmatched. There are 13 residues in the CDR3. Germline V gene data show CDR1 as MDHEN and CDR2 as SYDVKM.

The sequence was collected from a woman aged 50 to 65 who had recovered from COVID-19. This rearrangement joins TRBV28 to TRBJ1-5; TRBD1 agrees at 7 bases. The sample taken for sequencing was PBMCs or T cells enriched from blood (not recorded which). The CDR3: CASRPGGSQPQHF. Here the CDR3 DNA reads TGTGCCAGCAGGCCAGGGGGGAGTCAGCCCCAGCATTTT.